This TCR beta chain stems from a study of CD8+CD57+ T cells in acquired aplastic anemia. For the study at large: Mean DNA quantity obtained from sorted CD4+ and CD8+ cells was around 3.2 ug.

This clonotype was recorded at least ten times. What it binds is not known. Patients included in sequencing had previously demonstrated CD8+CD57+ cell expansion by flow cytometry. A severe acquired aplastic anemia diagnosis applied to all patients. Using genomic DNA as the template, TCR beta VDJ and CDR3 profiling was carried out. TCRdb redid the calling of the reads with MiXCR, one entry per CDR3 protein. The table includes approximately 180,000 distinct CDR3 sequences, roughly 43% detected once. The CDR3 extends over 14 amino acids. The V gene's germline CDR1 is SGHVS and CDR2 FQNEAQ. Trimming took 5 bases from V and 3 from J, leaving 13 bases between them. Study-wide findings and caveats: Controls did not differ significantly from patients in CD8+ Simpson's diversity.

Sequenced sample: sorted CD4+, CD8+, or CD8+CD57+ T cells (not recorded which) from PBMCs. V gene TRBV7-8 combines with J gene TRBJ1-2; a weak D match, TRBD1 (5 bases). This TCR derives from a human donor with aplastic anemia. The CDR3 sequence is CASSRDWRDYGYTF. CDR3 DNA: TGTGCCAGCAGCCGGGACTGGCGAGACTATGGCTACACCTTC. Full variable domain (missing parts from reference TRBV7-8 and TRBJ1-2): GAGVSQSPRYKVAKRGQDVALRCDPISGHVSLFWYQQALGQGPEFLTYFQNEAQLDKSGLPSDRFFAERPEGSVSTLKIQRTQQEDSAVYLCASSRDWRDYGYTFGSGTRLTVV.